The T cell receptor (beta chain) described here comes from a study of control samples from healthy donors and cancer patients. Assay: immunoSEQ multiplex PCR; the TCRdb copy retains only in-frame clones and omits some. The sample contains 150,000 or so clones, 85% to 95% of which appear only once. Turning to this clone: The sample carries other DNA sequences with the same CDR3.

The CDR3 extends over 13 amino acids. Trimming removed 6 bases from V and 6 bases from J; junction bases left unmatched: 6. Sequencing was performed on PBMCs. The V call is TRBV12-3 or TRBV12-4, the J call TRBJ2-7; TRBD2 matches 9 bases. The TCR originated in a man in his 60s with colorectal cancer. The CDR3, as DNA: TGTGCCAGCAGCAAGGGACTAGCTAGCGAGCAGTACTTC. This translates into CASSKGLASEQYF.